What follows describes a single TCR beta chain. Antigen unknown. The sample belongs to a study of T cells in Graves' hyperthyroidism and ophthalmopathy. The wider study: Before any treatment, at initial diagnosis, peripheral blood was collected. Whole-study findings and limits: By a 13 V-J model, ophthalmopathy was set apart from stable hyperthyroidism.

Lactation, pregnancy, other autoimmune disease or uncontrolled infection led to exclusion of patients. The diagnoses drew upon clinical symptoms, serum thyroxine and TRAb, thyroid ultrasound and orbital computed tomography. Amplification of TCR beta CDR3 regions was performed using RNA transcripts as template. The HTBI primer set drove a first-round RT-PCR of the TCR CDR3. TCRdb re-analysed the multiplex PCR reads in MiXCR, keeping a single row per CDR3 protein. Counted here are more than 300,000 distinct CDR3 sequences, about 18% occurring once; the ten biggest clones make up around a third. The sequencing input was blood. This clonotype was sampled from a young woman with Graves' hyperthyroidism that later progressed to Graves' ophthalmopathy.

Here the CDR3 DNA reads TGTGCCAGCAGTTACCCACGTTACAGGGGGCGCGGAGTCGGGAGCAATCAGCCCCAGCATTTT. Residues: CASSYPRYRGRGVGSNQPQHF. The chain has TRBV6-2 or TRBV6-3 and TRBJ1-5, with 9 bases fitting TRBD1. V shed 2 bases, J shed 1 base, and the junction held 18 bases outside the gene matches. This CDR3 spans 21 amino acids. Germline V lookup: CDR1 MNHEY, CDR2 SVGEGT.